Here is one T cell receptor (beta chain) with its context. This clonotype was detected many times. The antigen it recognizes is unknown. It has no much larger one-base neighbor in the sample; base qualities were not kept. A case-control design nested within a healthcare worker cohort in London, UK, was used, with weekly nasopharyngeal swab PCR tests and blood sampling performed. Healthcare workers were enrolled in the week of the UK lockdown, from 23 to 31 March 2020, and were followed every week for up to roughly 15 weeks. Library preparation used 5' RACE. TCRdb lists the instrument as NextSeq 500. The TCR library protocol attached unique molecular identifiers to individual cDNA molecules to correct for sequencing error and PCR bias. Both TCR alpha and beta chains were sequenced, and tight co-correlation was observed between alpha and beta sequence abundances in each sample. As for how the authors treated the data: Decombinator V4 was used to perform V gene, J gene and CDR3 annotation of TCR sequences. TCRs were defined as expanded if a significant change between any two time points was detected under a Poisson model with p below 0.0001. TCR abundances were normalised to the total number of TCRs sequenced per sample and were expressed as counts per million. MAIT TCRs were defined by TRAV1-2 paired with TRAJ12, TRAJ20 or TRAJ33, and iNKT TCRs by TRAV10 paired with TRAJ18. VDJdb, accessed 1 November 2021, was searched for CMV, EBV and SARS-CoV-2 annotated TCRs, excluding TCRs annotated for multiple antigens. TCRdb reworked the public reads: Q25 trimming with fastp, MiXCR clone assembly, productive beta chains retained. Here each entry gathers all rows of one CDR3 protein and keeps the most common genes and DNA. The V and J calls follow TCRdb's processing rather than the paper's. The sample contains approximately 69,000 distinct CDR3 sequences, roughly 10% of them found a single time. The top ten constitute 5.9% of the sample.

V sheds 5 bases and J sheds 1 base, leaving 2 bases between their ends. The CDR3 sequence holds 11 residues, the cysteine and phenylalanine included. The kept DNA is CDR3 alone, 33 bases in frame from the first base. These data belong to a study of early T cells in non-severe SARS-CoV-2 infection (dated by TCRdb to the early 2020s). Context from the whole study: Because TCR sequencing was done on bulk RNA from unsorted whole blood, the alpha and beta chains could not be paired. Results the study describes overall, beyond this receptor: Matching against VDJdb was skewed toward anti-spike CD8 responses, likely underestimated virus-specific expansions, and missed private and CD4 specificities.

This receptor was obtained from an adult who was a healthcare worker with PCR-confirmed SARS-CoV-2 infection or an uninfected control (not recorded which). The rearranged chain carries TRBV12-3 or TRBV12-4 and TRBJ1-2, with the D segment identity uncertain. Sequenced sample: whole blood. The bases are TGTGCCAGCAGTGATAACTATGGCTACACCTTC. Translation gives CASSDNYGYTF.